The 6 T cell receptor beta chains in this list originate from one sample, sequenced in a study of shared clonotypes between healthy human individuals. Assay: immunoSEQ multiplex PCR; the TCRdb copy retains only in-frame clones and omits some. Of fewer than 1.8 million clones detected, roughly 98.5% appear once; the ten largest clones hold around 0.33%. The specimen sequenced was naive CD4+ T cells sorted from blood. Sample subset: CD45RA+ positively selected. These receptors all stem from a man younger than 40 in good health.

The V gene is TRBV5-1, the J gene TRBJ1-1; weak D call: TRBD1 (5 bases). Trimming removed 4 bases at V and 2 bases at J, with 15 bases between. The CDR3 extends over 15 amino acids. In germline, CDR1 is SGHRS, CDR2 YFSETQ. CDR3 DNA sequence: TGCGCCAGCAGCCCACCGGGACGGTCCAACACTGAAGCTTTCTTT. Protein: CASSPPGRSNTEAFF.

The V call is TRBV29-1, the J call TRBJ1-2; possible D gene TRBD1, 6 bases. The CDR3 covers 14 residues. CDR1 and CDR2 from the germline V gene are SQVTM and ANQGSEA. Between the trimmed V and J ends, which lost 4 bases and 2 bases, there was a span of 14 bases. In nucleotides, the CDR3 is TGCAGCGTTGCCCCCCGACAGGCGAACTATGGCTACACCTTC. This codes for CSVAPRQANYGYTF.

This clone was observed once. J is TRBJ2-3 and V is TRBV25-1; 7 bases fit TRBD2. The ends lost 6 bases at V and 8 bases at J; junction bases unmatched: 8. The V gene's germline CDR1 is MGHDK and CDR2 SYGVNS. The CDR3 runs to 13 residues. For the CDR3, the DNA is TGTGCCAGCAGCTTAACTAGCGTCGCTACGCAGTATTTT. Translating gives CASSLTSVATQYF.

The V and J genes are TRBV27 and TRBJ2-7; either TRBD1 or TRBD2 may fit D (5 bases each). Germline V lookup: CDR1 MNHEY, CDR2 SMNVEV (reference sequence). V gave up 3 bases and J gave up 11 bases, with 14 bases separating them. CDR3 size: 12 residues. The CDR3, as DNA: TGTGCCAGCAGTTTCCCCGGGACCCCAGAGTACTTC. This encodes CASSFPGTPEYF.

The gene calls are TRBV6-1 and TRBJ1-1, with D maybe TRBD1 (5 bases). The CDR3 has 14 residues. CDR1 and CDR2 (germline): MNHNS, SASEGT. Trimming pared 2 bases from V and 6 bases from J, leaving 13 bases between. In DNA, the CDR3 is TGTGCCAGCAGTGAACACTCCAGGGAGTCTGAAGCTTTCTTT. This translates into CASSEHSRESEAFF.

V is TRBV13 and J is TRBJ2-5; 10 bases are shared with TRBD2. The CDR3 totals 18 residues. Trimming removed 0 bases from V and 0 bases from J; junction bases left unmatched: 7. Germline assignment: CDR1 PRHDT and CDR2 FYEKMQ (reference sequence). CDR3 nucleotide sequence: TGTGCCAGCAGCTTAGGGCTAGCGGGAGACATGTACCAAGAGACCCAGTACTTC. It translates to CASSLGLAGDMYQETQYF.